This T cell receptor (beta chain) was retrieved from a study of cytomegalovirus exposure and HLA in healthy donors. The study's findings and limits: Sequencing had likely introduced a cluster of highly shared sequence variants as an artifact.

Primers for the PCR totalled 60 Vbeta and 13 Jbeta. Per the study methods: A follow-up analysis tallied tens of millions of unique TCR beta chains, some 9.9 million shared. Some clones are missing from TCRdb's copy, which holds only in-frame ones; the method was immunoSEQ multiplex PCR. From that table come the V and J calls and clone size; the DNA was used to work out D and trimming. The repertoire holds under 300,000 clones, with around 65% as singletons. The donors (healthy individuals) were bone marrow donors. Germline lookup yields CDR1 SGHDT and CDR2 YYEEEE. CDR3 length: 13 residues. With 4 bases removed from V and 8 bases from J, the gap between germline ends came to 15 bases. Only a few counts were recorded for this clone. What it recognizes is unknown.

The sample consisted of PBMCs. The receptor's source is a female donor in good health and CMV-seronegative. The J gene is TRBJ1-2, the V gene TRBV5-6, with a possible D match to TRBD1 (5 bases). The CDR3 sequence is CASSLTAGWGYTF. Written as DNA, the CDR3 is TGTGCCAGCAGCCTCACCGCAGGGTGGGGCTACACCTTC.